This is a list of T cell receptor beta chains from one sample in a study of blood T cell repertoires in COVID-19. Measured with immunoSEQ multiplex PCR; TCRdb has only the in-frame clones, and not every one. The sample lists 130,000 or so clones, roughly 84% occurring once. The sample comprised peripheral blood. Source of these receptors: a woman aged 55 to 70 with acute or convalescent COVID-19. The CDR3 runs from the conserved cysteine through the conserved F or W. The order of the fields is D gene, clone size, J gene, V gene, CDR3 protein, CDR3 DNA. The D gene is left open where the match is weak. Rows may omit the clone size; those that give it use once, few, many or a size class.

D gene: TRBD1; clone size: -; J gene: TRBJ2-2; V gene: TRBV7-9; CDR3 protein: CASSLPRGQYTGELFF; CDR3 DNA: TGTGCCAGCAGCTTACCCAGGGGGCAATACACCGGGGAGCTGTTTTTT
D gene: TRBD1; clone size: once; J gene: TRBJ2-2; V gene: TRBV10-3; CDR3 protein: CATREDRGPEELFF; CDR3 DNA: TGTGCCACCCGGGAGGACAGGGGACCAGAGGAGCTGTTTTTT
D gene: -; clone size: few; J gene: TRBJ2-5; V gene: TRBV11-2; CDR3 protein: CASSLSQRQETQYF; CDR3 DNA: TGTGCCAGCAGCTTAAGTCAGCGACAAGAGACCCAGTACTTC
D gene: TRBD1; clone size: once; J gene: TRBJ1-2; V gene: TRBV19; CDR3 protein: CASSLEDRGRRVGYGYTF; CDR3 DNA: TGTGCCAGTAGTCTCGAGGACAGGGGGCGTCGAGTGGGGTATGGCTACACCTTC
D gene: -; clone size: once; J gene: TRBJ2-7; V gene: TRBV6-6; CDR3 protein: CASSYSGGLPYEQYF; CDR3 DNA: TGTGCCAGCAGTTACTCGGGGGGACTCCCCTACGAGCAGTACTTC
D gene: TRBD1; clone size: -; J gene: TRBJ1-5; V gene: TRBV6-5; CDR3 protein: CASTSDRGYNQPQHF; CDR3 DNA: TGTGCCAGCACCTCGGACAGGGGGTACAATCAGCCCCAGCATTTT
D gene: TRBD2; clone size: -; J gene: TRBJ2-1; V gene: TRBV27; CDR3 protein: CASTLAGTNEQFF; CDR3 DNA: TGTGCCAGTACGTTAGCGGGTACCAATGAGCAGTTCTTC
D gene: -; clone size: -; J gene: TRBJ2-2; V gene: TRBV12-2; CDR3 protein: CASRLAVGRLAGDNTGELFF; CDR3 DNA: TGTGCAAGTCGCTTAGCGGTAGGGAGACTAGCGGGGGATAACACCGGGGAGCTGTTTTTT
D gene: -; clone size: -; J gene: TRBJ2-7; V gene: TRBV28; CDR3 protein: CASSLWGRVGEQYF; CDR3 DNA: TGTGCCAGCAGTTTATGGGGCAGGGTAGGGGAGCAGTACTTC
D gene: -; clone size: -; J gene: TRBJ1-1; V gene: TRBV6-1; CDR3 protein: CASSDKGITEAFF; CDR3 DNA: TGTGCCAGCAGTGATAAGGGGATTACTGAAGCTTTCTTT
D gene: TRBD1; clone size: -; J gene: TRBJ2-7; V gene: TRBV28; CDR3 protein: CASSPWTGGSEQYF; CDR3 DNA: TGTGCCAGCAGTCCTTGGACAGGGGGGTCCGAGCAGTACTTC